This T cell receptor (beta chain) was found in a study of radiation and T cells in renal cell carcinoma. Findings and caveats of the study: Top tumor clonotypes rose in blood 2 weeks post-radiation, then contracted. Baseline intratumoral clonotype presence is unknown without pretreatment biopsies.

Stated time point: blood 4 weeks post-SBRT, at nephrectomy. Noted treatment: 15 Gy SBRT to primary tumor, nephrectomy 4 weeks later. Nephrectomy followed 15 Gy stereotactic body radiation by 4 weeks. The patient's renal cell carcinoma had clear cell pathology. Clones were sequenced by immunoSEQ multiplex PCR, and TCRdb holds only the in-frame ones, with some missing. The sample holds roughly 86,000 clones, over 80% seen once. About this clone: Its antigen is not known.

The CDR3 loop spans 15 amino acids. The V gene lost 0 bases and the J gene lost 6 bases, with 13 bases spanning the gap. Germline V gene data show CDR1 as SGHRS and CDR2 as YFSETQ. The sequence came from a man aged 45-65 years with renal cell carcinoma. The sequenced sample was blood, obtained from a patient whose treatment included radiotherapy and nephrectomy. The rearrangement joins TRBV5-1 to TRBJ1-5; D remains ambiguous. DNA for the CDR3: TGCGCCAGCAGCTTGGTGGGCTCCGAAGGTCAGCCCCAGCATTTT. Translated: CASSLVGSEGQPQHF.